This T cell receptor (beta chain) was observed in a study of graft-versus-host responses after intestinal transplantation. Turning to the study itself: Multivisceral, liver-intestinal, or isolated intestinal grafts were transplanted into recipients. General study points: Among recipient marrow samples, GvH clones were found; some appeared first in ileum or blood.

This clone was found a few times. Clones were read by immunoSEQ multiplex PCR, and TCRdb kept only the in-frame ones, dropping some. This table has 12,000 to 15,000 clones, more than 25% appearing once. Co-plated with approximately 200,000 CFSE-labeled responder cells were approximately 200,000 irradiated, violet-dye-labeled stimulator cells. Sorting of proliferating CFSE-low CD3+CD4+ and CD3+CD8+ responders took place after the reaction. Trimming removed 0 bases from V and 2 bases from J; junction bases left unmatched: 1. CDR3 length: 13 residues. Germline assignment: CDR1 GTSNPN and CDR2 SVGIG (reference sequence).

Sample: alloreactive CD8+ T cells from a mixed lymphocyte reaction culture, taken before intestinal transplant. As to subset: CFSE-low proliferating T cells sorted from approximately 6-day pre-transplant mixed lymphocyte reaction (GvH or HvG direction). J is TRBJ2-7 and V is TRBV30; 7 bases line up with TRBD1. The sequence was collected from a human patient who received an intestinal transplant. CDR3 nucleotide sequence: TGTGCCTGGAGTGTCGGGACAGCCTACGAGCAGTACTTC. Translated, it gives CAWSVGTAYEQYF.